The 19 T cell receptor beta chains given below trace back to one sample, sequenced in a study of blood T cell repertoires in COVID-19. Measured with immunoSEQ multiplex PCR; TCRdb has only the in-frame clones, and not every one. The sample has some 240,000 clones; 80% are singletons. Sample: peripheral blood. The receptor source for this set is a human donor in a cohort sampled during active COVID-19.

The CDR3: CASSSGTTSEQYF. CDR3 sequence (DNA): TGTGCCAGCAGTTCCGGGACTACTAGCGAGCAGTACTTC. J is TRBJ2-7 and V is TRBV6-6; 7 bases line up with TRBD2. Trimming cost V 4 bases and J 6 bases; bases outside gene matches: 6. This CDR3 spans 13 amino acids. Germline V gene data show CDR1 as MNHNY and CDR2 as SVGAGI (reference sequence).

The chain couples TRBV9 to TRBJ2-1; 7 bases line up with TRBD1. Germline-derived CDR1 and CDR2 are SGDLS and YYNGEE. Losses at the gene ends were 0 bases for V and 6 bases for J; bases not matched to a gene: 12. CDR3 length: 17 amino acids. This CDR3 reads CASSVERGTAGVNEQFF. DNA of the CDR3: TGTGCCAGCAGCGTAGAGAGAGGGACAGCAGGGGTCAATGAGCAGTTCTTC.

The chain uses TRBV9 and TRBJ2-3, with D possibly TRBD1 on 6 matching bases. The ends were cut back, 0 bases at V and 6 bases at J, with 23 bases in the middle. Germline V CDR1 and CDR2: SGDLS, YYNGEE. This CDR3 has 18 amino acids. The chain's CDR3 is CASSVALSPQGRWDTQYF. Written as DNA, the CDR3 is TGTGCCAGCAGCGTAGCTCTATCCCCACAGGGAAGGTGGGATACGCAGTATTTT.

This chain links TRBV7-9 with TRBJ1-4; no definite D call. The CDR3 sequence is 15 residues long. V was shortened by 1 base and J by 0 bases, with 6 bases between the two germline ends. Germline V gives CDR1 SEHNR, CDR2 FQNEAQ (reference sequence). CDR3 region: CASSLDAATNEKLFF. The CDR3 DNA sequence: TGTGCCAGCAGCTTAGATGCAGCAACTAATGAAAAACTGTTTTTT.

The V gene is TRBV6-5, the J gene TRBJ1-5, with 9 bases lining up with TRBD1. The CDR3 has 15 amino acids. V was clipped by 5 bases and J by 6 bases; unmatched bases: 8. Germline CDR1 and CDR2: MNHEY and SVGAGI. The CDR3 DNA follows: TGTGCCAGCAGTACCGGGACAGGGTTCGGTCAGCCCCAGCATTTT. Its translation: CASSTGTGFGQPQHF.

The genes are TRBV7-2 and TRBJ2-1; 8 bases fit TRBD2. The germline V gene has CDR1 SGHTA and CDR2 FQGNSA. The CDR3 loop spans 13 amino acids. Trimming at V came to 0 bases and at J to 9 bases, leaving 1 base not matched to a gene. The CDR3 protein is CASSLARGAEQFF. The DNA of the CDR3 is TGTGCCAGCAGCTTAGCGCGGGGGGCTGAGCAGTTCTTC.

This sequence joins TRBV19 and TRBJ1-2, with D uncertain. V lost 0 bases to trimming and J lost 7 bases, with 15 bases between them. The germline gives CDR1 LNHDA, CDR2 SQIVND (reference sequence). The CDR3 is 15 residues long. The CDR3 sequence is CASSIDPPGVSGYTF. CDR3 sequence (DNA): TGTGCCAGTAGTATAGATCCCCCAGGCGTGAGTGGCTACACCTTC.

The V call is TRBV29-1, the J call TRBJ2-5; 8 bases are shared with TRBD2. The ends lost 7 bases at V and 3 bases at J; junction bases unmatched: 4. The CDR3 runs 12 residues. From germline, CDR1 is SQVTM and CDR2 ANQGSEA. This chain's CDR3 is CSAEREKETQYF. Written as DNA, the CDR3 is TGCAGCGCCGAGCGGGAGAAAGAGACCCAGTACTTC.

This chain uses TRBV5-6 with TRBJ1-2; D remains unclear. The CDR3 contains 16 residues. Germline V gives CDR1 SGHDT, CDR2 YYEEEE. Trimming pared 3 bases from V and 4 bases from J, leaving 19 bases between. This CDR3 is CASSSPGELPPYGYTF. CDR3 sequence (DNA): TGTGCCAGCAGCTCGCCCGGGGAGCTGCCCCCCTATGGCTACACCTTC.

In DNA, the CDR3 is TGTGCCAGCAGTTCGCAGGGACAGGGGTCAGGGGAGCAGTACTTC. It translates to CASSSQGQGSGEQYF. The rearrangement links TRBV28 to TRBJ2-7; 10 bases fit TRBD1. The CDR3 runs 15 residues. CDR1 and CDR2 (germline): MDHEN, SYDVKM. The ends lost 4 bases at V and 7 bases at J; junction bases unmatched: 10.

The rearrangement links TRBV19 to TRBJ2-4; D gene unclear. V was clipped by 5 bases and J by 0 bases, with 14 bases between them. Germline-derived CDR1 and CDR2 are LNHDA and SQIVND (reference sequence). CDR3 size: 16 residues. The CDR3 protein is CASSSQDLLAKNIQYF. Here the CDR3 DNA reads TGTGCCAGTAGTTCCCAGGATCTTCTAGCCAAAAACATTCAGTACTTC.

V and J are TRBV27 and TRBJ2-7, with 7 bases identical to TRBD1. This CDR3 spans 16 amino acids. V shed 5 bases and J 3 bases; nucleotides not matched to a gene: 13. CDR1 and CDR2 (germline): MNHEY, SMNVEV (reference sequence). The CDR3 loop is CASSSDPGQFFYEQYF. The CDR3 DNA is TGTGCCAGCAGTAGCGATCCGGGACAGTTCTTCTACGAGCAGTACTTC.

This clone was detected only a few times. CDR3 sequence reads: CASSLQVSLSNQPQHF. CDR3 bases: TGTGCCAGCAGCTTACAGGTGTCATTGAGCAATCAGCCCCAGCATTTT. The chain couples TRBV7-2 to TRBJ1-5; D gene ambiguous. This CDR3 is built from 16 residues. Trimming stripped 2 bases from V and 1 base from J, with 12 bases between. CDR1 is SGHTA, CDR2 FQGNSA, per germline.

As DNA, the CDR3 is TGTGCCAGCAGACAGGGTTGGAACACCGGGGAGCTGTTTTTT. Translating gives CASRQGWNTGELFF. This rearrangement joins TRBV27 to TRBJ2-2, with D possibly TRBD1 on 6 matching bases. Germline-derived CDR1 and CDR2 are MNHEY and SMNVEV (reference sequence). The ends were cut back, 6 bases at V and 1 base at J, with 9 bases in the middle. This CDR3 has 14 amino acids.

V is TRBV5-1 and J is TRBJ2-5; 12 bases match TRBD1. There are 16 residues in the CDR3. Unmatched junction bases numbered 5, after V lost 1 base and J lost 4 bases. Germline assignment: CDR1 SGHRS and CDR2 YFSETQ. CDR3 sequence (DNA): TGCGCCAGCAGCTTGAGGGGGACAGGGGGCAGAGAGACCCAGTACTTC. It is translated as CASSLRGTGGRETQYF.

The V gene is TRBV28, the J gene TRBJ1-4, with a weak D call TRBD1 (5 bases). Germline V gene lookup returns CDR1 MDHEN and CDR2 SYDVKM. The CDR3 totals 12 residues. Trimming stripped 10 bases from V and 3 bases from J, with 9 bases between. CDR3 nucleotide sequence: TGTGCCATCCAGGGCGCTAATGAAAAACTGTTTTTT. It yields the protein CAIQGANEKLFF.

This chain joins TRBV6-1 and TRBJ2-3, with a weak D call TRBD2 (5 bases). Per germline, CDR1 MNHNS and CDR2 SASEGT. V was trimmed by 3 bases and J by 2 bases, leaving 12 bases between them. The CDR3 runs 15 residues. This CDR3 reads CASSEGSGATDTQYF. The CDR3 DNA reads as TGTGCCAGCAGTGAGGGGAGCGGAGCCACAGATACGCAGTATTTT.

CDR3 nucleotide sequence: TGTGCCCGACGGGACCACGGACTAGGAGAGACCCAGTACTTC. Translated: CARRDHGLGETQYF. V is TRBV30 and J is TRBJ2-5, with 7 bases lining up with TRBD2. With 8 bases clipped from V and 4 bases from J, the junction kept 13 bases outside the gene matches. CDR3 size: 14 residues. Germline CDR1 GTSNPN, CDR2 SVGIG (reference sequence). The full variable domain, with the rest looked up from reference TRBV30 and TRBJ2-5, is SQTIHQWPATLVQPVGSPLSLECTVEGTSNPNLYWYRQAAGRGLQLLFYSVGIGQISSEVPQNLSASRPQDRQFILSSKKLLLSDSGFYLCARRDHGLGETQYFGPGTRLLVL.

This sequence joins TRBV3-1 (or the pseudogene TRBV3-2) and TRBJ1-1, with a weak D call TRBD1 (6 bases). The CDR3 sequence is 14 residues long. Germline lookup yields CDR1 LGHDT and CDR2 YNNKEL (reference sequence). Deletions cut 4 bases from V and 9 bases from J, with 18 bases between. The CDR3 loop is CASSRTMSRDKAFF. DNA for the CDR3: TGTGCCAGCAGCCGTACGATGTCCCGGGACAAAGCTTTCTTT.